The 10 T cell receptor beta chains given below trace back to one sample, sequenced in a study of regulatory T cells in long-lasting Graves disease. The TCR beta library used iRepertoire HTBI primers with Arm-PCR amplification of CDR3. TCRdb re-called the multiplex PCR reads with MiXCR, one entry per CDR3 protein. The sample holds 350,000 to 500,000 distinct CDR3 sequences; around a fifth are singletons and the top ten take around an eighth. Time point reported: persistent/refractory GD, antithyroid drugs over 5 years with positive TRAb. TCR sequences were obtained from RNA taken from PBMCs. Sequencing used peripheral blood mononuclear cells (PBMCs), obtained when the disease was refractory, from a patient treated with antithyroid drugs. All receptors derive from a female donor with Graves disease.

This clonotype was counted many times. As DNA, the CDR3 is TGTGCCAGCAGTGATTTTCCTAACTATGGCTACACCTTC. Amino acids: CASSDFPNYGYTF. The chain is built from TRBV2 and TRBJ1-2; no reliable D call. Germline V gene data show CDR1 as SNHLY and CDR2 as FYNNEI. V was shortened by 3 bases and J by 0 bases, with 5 bases between the two germline ends. This CDR3 is 13 amino acids long.

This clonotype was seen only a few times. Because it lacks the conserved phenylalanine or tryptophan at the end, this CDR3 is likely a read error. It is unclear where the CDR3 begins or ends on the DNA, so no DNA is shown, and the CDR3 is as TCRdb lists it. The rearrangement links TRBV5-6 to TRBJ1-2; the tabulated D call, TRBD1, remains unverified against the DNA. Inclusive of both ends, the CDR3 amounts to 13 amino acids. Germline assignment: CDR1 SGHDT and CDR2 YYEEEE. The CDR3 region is CASSLTGGRAELG.

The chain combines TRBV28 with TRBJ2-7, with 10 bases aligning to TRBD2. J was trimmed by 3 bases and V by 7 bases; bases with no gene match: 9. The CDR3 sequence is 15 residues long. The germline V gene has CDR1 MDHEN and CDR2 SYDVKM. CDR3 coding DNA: TGTGCCAGCAACCTCGCTAGCGGGAGAGGCTACGAGCAGTACTTC. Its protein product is CASNLASGRGYEQYF.

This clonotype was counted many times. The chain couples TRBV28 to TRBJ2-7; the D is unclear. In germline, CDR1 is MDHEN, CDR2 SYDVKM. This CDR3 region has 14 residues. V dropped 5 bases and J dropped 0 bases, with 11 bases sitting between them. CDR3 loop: CASSRSPYSYEQYF. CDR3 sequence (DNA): TGTGCCAGCAGTCGCAGCCCCTACTCCTACGAGCAGTACTTC.

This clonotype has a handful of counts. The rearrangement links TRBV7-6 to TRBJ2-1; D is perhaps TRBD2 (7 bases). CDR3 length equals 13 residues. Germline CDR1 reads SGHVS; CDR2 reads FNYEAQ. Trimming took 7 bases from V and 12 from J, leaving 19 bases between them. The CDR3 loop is CASTPSGRGGQFF. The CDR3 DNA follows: TGTGCCAGCACCCCATCGGGAAGGGGGGGGCAGTTCTTC. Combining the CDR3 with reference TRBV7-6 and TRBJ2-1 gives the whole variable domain GAGVSQSPRYKVTKRGQDVALRCDPISGHVSLYWYRQALGQGPEFLTYFNYEAQQDKSGLPNDRFSAERPEGSISTLTIQRTEQRDSAMYRCASTPSGRGGQFFGPGTRLTVL.

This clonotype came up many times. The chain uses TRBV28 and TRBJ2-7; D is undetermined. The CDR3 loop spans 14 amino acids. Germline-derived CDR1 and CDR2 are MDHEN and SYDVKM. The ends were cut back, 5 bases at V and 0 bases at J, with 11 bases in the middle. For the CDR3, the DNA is TGTGCCAGCAGTCCACGGGTTCGCTCCTACGAGCAGTACTTC. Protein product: CASSPRVRSYEQYF. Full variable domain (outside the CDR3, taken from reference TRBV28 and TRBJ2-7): DVKVTQSSRYLVKRTGEKVFLECVQDMDHENMFWYRQDPGLGLRLIYFSYDVKMKEKGDIPEGYSVSREKKERFSLILESASTNQTSMYLCASSPRVRSYEQYFGPGTRLTVT.

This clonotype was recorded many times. CDR3 nucleotides: TGTGCCAGCAGTACACCTACAGGGGACGAGACCCAGTACTTC. Its translation is CASSTPTGDETQYF. The chain couples TRBV6-1 to TRBJ2-5; 7 positions match TRBD1. The CDR3 consists of 14 residues. The germline V gene has CDR1 MNHNS and CDR2 SASEGT. V gave up 5 bases and J gave up 5 bases; unmatched junction bases: 8.

This CDR3 is CATSDGRGNQETQYF. Here the CDR3 DNA reads TGTGCCACCAGTGATGGCAGGGGGAACCAAGAGACCCAGTACTTC. The gene calls are TRBV24-1 and TRBJ2-5, with 7 nucleotides matching TRBD1. CDR1 KGHDR and CDR2 SFDVKD come from the germline V gene. V lost 3 bases, J lost 0 bases, and 3 bases stayed unmatched. This CDR3 is built from 15 residues.

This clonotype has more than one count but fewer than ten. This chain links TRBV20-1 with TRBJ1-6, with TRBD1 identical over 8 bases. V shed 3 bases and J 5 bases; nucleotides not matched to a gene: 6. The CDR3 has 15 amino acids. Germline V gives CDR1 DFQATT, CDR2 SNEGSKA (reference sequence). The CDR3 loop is CSARNRTGHNSPLHF. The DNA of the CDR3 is TGCAGTGCTAGGAACCGGACAGGGCATAATTCACCCCTCCACTTT.

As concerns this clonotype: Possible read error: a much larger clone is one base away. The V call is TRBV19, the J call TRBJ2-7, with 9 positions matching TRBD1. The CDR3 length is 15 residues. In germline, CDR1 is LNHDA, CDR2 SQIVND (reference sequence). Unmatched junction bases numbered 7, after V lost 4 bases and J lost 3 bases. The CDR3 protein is CASSNSGQGLYEQYF. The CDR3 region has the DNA TGTGCCAGTAGTAATTCGGGACAGGGTCTCTACGAGCAGTACTTC.